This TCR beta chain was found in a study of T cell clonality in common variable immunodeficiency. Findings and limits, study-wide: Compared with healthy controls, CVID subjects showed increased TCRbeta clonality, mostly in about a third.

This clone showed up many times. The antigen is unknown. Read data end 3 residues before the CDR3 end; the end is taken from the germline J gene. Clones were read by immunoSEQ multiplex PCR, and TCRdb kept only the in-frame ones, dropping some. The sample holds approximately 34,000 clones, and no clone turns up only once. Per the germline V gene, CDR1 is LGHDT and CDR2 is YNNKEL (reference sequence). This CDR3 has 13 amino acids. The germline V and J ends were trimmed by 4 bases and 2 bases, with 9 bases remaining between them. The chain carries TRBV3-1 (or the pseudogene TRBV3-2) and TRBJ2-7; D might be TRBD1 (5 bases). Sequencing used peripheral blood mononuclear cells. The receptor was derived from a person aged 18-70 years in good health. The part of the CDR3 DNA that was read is TGTGCCAGCAGCCTCCAAGGGGCCTACGAG. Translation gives CASSLQGAYE. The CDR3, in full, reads CASSLQGAYEQYF.